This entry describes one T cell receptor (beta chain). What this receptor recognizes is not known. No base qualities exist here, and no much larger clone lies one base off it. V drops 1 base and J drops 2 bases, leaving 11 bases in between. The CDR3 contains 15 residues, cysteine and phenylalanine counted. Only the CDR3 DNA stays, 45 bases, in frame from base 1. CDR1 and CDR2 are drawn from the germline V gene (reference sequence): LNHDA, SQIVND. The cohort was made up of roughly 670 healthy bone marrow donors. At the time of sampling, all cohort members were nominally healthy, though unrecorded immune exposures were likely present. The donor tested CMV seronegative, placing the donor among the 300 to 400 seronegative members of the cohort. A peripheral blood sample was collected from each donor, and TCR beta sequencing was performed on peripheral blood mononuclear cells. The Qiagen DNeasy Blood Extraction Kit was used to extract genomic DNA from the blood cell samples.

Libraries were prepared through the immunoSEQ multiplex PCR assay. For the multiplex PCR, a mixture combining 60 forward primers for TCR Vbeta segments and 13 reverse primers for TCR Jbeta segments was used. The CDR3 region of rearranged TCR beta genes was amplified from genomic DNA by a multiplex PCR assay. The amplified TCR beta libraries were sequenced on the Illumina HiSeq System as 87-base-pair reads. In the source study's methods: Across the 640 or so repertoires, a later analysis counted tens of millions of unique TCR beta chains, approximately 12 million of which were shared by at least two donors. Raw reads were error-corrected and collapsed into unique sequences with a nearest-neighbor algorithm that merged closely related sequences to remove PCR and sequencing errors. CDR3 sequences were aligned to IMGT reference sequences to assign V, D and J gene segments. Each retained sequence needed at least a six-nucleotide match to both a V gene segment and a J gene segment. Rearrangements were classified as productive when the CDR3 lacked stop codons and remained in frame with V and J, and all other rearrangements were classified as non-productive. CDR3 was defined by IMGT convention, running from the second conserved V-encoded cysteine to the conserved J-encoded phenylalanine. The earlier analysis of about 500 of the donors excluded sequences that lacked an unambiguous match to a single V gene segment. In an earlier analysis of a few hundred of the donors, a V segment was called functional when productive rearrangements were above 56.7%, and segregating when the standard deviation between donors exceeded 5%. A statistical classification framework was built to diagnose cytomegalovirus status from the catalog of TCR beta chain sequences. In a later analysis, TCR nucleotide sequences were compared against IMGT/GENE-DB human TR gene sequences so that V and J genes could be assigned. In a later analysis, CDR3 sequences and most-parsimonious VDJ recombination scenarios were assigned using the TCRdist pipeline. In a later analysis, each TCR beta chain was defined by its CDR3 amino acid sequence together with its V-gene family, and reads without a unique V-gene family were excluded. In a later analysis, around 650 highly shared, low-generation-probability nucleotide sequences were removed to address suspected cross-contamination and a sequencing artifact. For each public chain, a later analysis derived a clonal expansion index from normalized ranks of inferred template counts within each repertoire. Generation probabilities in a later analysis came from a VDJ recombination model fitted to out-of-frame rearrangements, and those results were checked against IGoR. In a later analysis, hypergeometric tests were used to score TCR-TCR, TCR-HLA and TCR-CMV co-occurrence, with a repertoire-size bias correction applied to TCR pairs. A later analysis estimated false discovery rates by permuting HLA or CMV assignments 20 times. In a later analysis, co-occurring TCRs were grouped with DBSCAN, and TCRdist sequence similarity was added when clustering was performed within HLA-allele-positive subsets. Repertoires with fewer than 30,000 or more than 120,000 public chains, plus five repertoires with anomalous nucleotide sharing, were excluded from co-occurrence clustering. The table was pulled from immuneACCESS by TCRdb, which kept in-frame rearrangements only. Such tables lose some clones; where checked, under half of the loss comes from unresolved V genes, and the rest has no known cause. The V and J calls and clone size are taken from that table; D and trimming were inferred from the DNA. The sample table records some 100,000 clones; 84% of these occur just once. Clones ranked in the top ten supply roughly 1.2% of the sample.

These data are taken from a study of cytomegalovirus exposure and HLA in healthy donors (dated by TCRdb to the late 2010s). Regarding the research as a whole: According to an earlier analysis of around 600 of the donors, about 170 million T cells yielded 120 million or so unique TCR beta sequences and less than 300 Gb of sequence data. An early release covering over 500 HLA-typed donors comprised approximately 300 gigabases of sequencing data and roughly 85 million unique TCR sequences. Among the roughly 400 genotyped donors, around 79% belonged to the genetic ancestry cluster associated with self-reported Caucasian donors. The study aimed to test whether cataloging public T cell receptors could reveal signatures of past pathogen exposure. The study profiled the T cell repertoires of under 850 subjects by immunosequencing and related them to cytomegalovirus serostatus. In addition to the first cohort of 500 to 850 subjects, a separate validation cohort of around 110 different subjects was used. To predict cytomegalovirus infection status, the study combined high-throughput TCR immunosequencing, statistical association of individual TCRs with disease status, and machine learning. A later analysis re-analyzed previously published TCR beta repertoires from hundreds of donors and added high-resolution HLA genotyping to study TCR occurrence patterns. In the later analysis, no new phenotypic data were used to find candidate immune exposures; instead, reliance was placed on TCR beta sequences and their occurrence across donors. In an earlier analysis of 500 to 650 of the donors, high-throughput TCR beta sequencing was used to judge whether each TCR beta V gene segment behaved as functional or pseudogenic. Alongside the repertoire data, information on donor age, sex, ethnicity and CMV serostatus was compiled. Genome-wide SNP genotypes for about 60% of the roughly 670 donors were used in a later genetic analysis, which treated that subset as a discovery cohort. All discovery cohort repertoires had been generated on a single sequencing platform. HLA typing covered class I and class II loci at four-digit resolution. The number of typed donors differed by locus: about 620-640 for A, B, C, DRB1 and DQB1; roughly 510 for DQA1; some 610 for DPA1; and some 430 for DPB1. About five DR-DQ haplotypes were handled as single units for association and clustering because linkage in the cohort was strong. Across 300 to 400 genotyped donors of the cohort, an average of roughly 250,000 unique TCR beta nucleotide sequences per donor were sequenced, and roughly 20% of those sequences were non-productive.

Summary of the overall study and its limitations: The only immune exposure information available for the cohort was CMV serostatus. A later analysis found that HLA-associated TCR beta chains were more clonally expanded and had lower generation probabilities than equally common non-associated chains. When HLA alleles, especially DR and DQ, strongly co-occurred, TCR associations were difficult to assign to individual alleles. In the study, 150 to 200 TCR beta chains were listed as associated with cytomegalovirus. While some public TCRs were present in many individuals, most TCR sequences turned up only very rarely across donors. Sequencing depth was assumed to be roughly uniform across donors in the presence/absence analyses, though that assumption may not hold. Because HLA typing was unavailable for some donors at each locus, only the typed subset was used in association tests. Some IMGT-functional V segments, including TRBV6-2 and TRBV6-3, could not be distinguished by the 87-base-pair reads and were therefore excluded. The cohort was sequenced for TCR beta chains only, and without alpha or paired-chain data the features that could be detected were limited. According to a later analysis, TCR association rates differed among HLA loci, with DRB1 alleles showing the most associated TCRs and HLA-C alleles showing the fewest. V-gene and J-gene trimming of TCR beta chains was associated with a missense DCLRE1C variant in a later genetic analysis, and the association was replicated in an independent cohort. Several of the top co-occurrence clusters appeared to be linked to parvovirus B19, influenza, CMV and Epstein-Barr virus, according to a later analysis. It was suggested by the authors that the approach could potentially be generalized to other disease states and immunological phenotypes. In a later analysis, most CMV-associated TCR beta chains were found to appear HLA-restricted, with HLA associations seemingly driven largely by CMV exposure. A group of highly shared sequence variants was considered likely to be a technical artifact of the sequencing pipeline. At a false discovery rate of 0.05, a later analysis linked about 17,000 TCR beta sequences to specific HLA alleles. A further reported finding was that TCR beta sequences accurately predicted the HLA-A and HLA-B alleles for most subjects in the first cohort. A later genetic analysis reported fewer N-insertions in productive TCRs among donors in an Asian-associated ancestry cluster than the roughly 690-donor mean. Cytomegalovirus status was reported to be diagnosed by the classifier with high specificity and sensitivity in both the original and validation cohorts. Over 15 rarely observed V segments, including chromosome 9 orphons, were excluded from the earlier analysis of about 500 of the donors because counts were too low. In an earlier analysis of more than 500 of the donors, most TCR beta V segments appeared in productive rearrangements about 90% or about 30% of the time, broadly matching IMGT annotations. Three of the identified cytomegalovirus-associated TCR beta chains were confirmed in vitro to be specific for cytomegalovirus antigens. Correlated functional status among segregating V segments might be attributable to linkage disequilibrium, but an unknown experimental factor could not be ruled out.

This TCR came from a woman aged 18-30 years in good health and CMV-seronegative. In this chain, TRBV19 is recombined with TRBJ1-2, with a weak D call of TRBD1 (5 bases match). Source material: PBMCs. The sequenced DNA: TGTGCCAGTAGTATAGGAGTGAAGGGGAACTATGGCTACACCTTC. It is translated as CASSIGVKGNYGYTF.